The 28 T cell receptor beta chains in this list originate from one sample, sequenced in a study of read filtering for tumor transcriptome and immune sequencing. The library was built from around 0.4 ug RNA with molecular barcoded adaptors for alpha/delta and beta/gamma chains. TCRdb re-called the reads with MiXCR, one entry per CDR3 protein. The sample lists approximately 40,000 distinct CDR3 sequences, 14% seen once, with more than 15% in the top ten. The specimen sequenced was a population of CD138-negative cells sorted from bone marrow. The source is a donor at least 40 years old with multiple myeloma.

About this clonotype itself: A much larger clone lies a single base off, so this may be a read error. The conserved final phenylalanine or tryptophan is absent from the CDR3, which likely points to a read error. J is TRBJ1-1 and V is TRBV7-9, with no clear D. The CDR3 covers 12 residues. Germline V gene lookup returns CDR1 SEHNR and CDR2 FQNEAQ (reference sequence). The ends were cut back, 3 bases at V and 2 bases at J, with 4 bases in the middle. The CDR3 DNA is TGTGCCAGCAGCTTTTCAAACACTGAAGCTTTCCTT. It codes for CASSFSNTEAFL.

This sequence joins TRBV30 and TRBJ1-3, with D possibly matching TRBD1 (5 bases). Trimming shortened V by 3 bases and J by 0 bases, and 21 bases separated the two germline ends. Germline CDR1 is GTSNPN and CDR2 is SVGIG (reference sequence). The length of the CDR3 is 18 residues. CDR3 sequence (DNA): TGTGCCTGGAGCCTCTATAAGGGACCGAAGACCTCTGGAAACACCATATATTTT. Its translation: CAWSLYKGPKTSGNTIYF.

This clonotype was seen ten or more times. This chain joins TRBV3-1 and TRBJ1-1; D might be TRBD1 (6 bases). The ends were cut back, 2 bases at V and 5 bases at J, with 12 bases in the middle. In germline, CDR1 is LGHDT, CDR2 YNNKEL (reference sequence). The CDR3 is made up of 14 amino acids. The CDR3 loop reads CASSQLTGGTEAFF. CDR3 DNA: TGTGCCAGCAGCCAATTGACAGGCGGAACTGAAGCTTTCTTT.

Many counts were recorded for this clonotype. V and J are TRBV6-6 and TRBJ2-7; D possibly corresponds to TRBD1 (5 bases). The CDR3 has 14 residues. Trimming cost V 6 bases and J 7 bases, with 19 bases left between them. Germline V gene sequence: CDR1 MNHNY, CDR2 SVGAGI (reference sequence). The DNA of the CDR3 is TGTGCCAGCAGACTGCGTGACAGTTCGCGGGAGCAGTACTTC. Residues: CASRLRDSSREQYF.

The chain links TRBV7-2 to TRBJ2-1, with TRBD1 matching 8 bases. Germline V CDR1 and CDR2: SGHTA, FQGNSA. The CDR3 loop spans 15 amino acids. J was trimmed by 2 bases and V by 3 bases; bases with no gene match: 3. CDR3 nucleotides: TGTGCCAGCAGCTTCTACAGGGGGGCCTACAATGAGCAGTTCTTC. Protein: CASSFYRGAYNEQFF.

The chain recombines TRBV20-1 with TRBJ2-7, with D perhaps TRBD1 or TRBD2 (5 bases each). The germline V and J ends were trimmed by 4 bases and 7 bases, with 17 bases remaining between them. Germline V gives CDR1 DFQATT, CDR2 SNEGSKA (reference sequence). The CDR3 extends over 13 amino acids. This CDR3 is CSANEPGPLEQYF. In DNA, the CDR3 is TGCAGTGCTAATGAACCGGGGCCCCTGGAGCAGTACTTC.

This clonotype was found many times. The chain uses TRBV7-9 and TRBJ2-1; 12 nucleotides match TRBD2. V lost 0 bases and J lost 7; bases outside the gene matches: 10. Germline CDR1 reads SEHNR; CDR2 reads FQNEAQ (reference sequence). The CDR3 is made up of 18 amino acids. CDR3 loop: CASSLALLAGGPSNEQFF. The CDR3 DNA reads as TGTGCCAGCAGCTTAGCGCTACTAGCGGGGGGACCCTCAAATGAGCAGTTCTTC.

This clonotype was detected ten times or more. The J gene is TRBJ1-4, the V gene TRBV5-1, with 11 positions matching TRBD1. With V trimmed by 4 bases and J by 8 bases, 4 bases remained unmatched. This CDR3 spans 14 amino acids. Germline CDR1 is SGHRS and CDR2 is YFSETQ. Here the CDR3 reads CASSQGQGVEKLFF. In DNA form, the CDR3 reads TGCGCCAGCAGCCAGGGACAGGGGGTCGAAAAACTGTTTTTT.

The table lists this clonotype with many counts. This rearrangement joins TRBV7-3 to TRBJ2-5; 7 nucleotides line up with TRBD1. The germline gives CDR1 SGHTA, CDR2 FQGTGA. V was clipped by 4 bases and J by 5 bases; unmatched bases: 7. This CDR3 contains 14 residues. The CDR3 bases are TGTGCCAGCAGCTCGACAGGGCTTGGGGAGACCCAGTACTTC. Its translation: CASSSTGLGETQYF.

This sequence joins TRBV5-6 and TRBJ1-4; weak D call: TRBD1 (5 bases). The CDR3 runs to 15 residues. With 4 bases removed from V and 4 bases from J, the gap between germline ends came to 14 bases. Germline V gives CDR1 SGHDT, CDR2 YYEEEE. The CDR3 DNA is TGTGCCAGCAGCGGGGAGGGGCACCTTAATGAAAAACTGTTTTTT. This gives the protein CASSGEGHLNEKLFF.

This clonotype was observed at least ten times. This chain joins TRBV7-9 and TRBJ1-1; no clear D gene. The V end was cut by 5 bases, the J end by 8 bases, with 12 bases between. Germline CDR1 reads SEHNR; CDR2 reads FQNEAQ (reference sequence). The CDR3 runs to 12 residues. The CDR3 sequence: CASSTASEEAFF. In DNA form, the CDR3 reads TGTGCCAGCAGCACCGCCTCGGAAGAAGCTTTCTTT.

This clonotype was observed a handful of times. CDR3 coding DNA: TGTGCCAGCAGCGTAGGGTCTCAGGACGGGGAGCTGTTTTTT. Residues: CASSVGSQDGELFF. The chain is built from TRBV9 and TRBJ2-2; D is unclear. Trimming shortened V by 0 bases and J by 7 bases, and 10 bases separated the two germline ends. The germline CDR1 and CDR2 sequences are SGDLS and YYNGEE. The CDR3 contains 14 residues.

This clonotype turned up a few times. V is TRBV5-1 and J is TRBJ2-2; D is undetermined. The germline V and J ends were trimmed by 4 bases and 1 base, with 5 bases remaining between them. The CDR3 totals 13 residues. CDR1 SGHRS and CDR2 YFSETQ come from the germline V gene. Here the CDR3 DNA reads TGCGCCAGCAGCGCGGAGAACACCGGGGAGCTGTTTTTT. Translation gives CASSAENTGELFF.

This clonotype was observed a single time. Since a much larger clone is just one base distant, this may be a read error. The chain links TRBV20-1 to TRBJ2-1; 9 bases align to TRBD1. CDR3 length: 15 amino acids. Germline V gene data show CDR1 as DFQATT and CDR2 as SNEGSKA (reference sequence). The CDR3 loop is CSARRRDRAYNERFF. CDR3 in DNA: TGCAGTGCTAGACGCCGGGACAGGGCCTACAATGAGCGGTTCTTC.

This clonotype was picked up many times. CDR3 residues: CASSVVADSYNEQFF. The CDR3 DNA reads as TGTGCCAGCAGCGTGGTGGCGGACTCCTACAATGAGCAGTTCTTC. The V gene is TRBV7-3, the J gene TRBJ2-1; D is unresolved. In germline, CDR1 is SGHTA, CDR2 FQGTGA. Deletions cut 5 bases from V and 0 bases from J, with 11 bases between. This CDR3 has 15 amino acids.

This clonotype has a count of ten or more. The chain joins TRBV6-1 to TRBJ1-1, with D perhaps TRBD1 (5 bases). This CDR3 comprises 15 residues. Germline CDR1 is MNHNS and CDR2 is SASEGT. Trimming pared 0 bases from V and 6 bases from J, leaving 14 bases between. The CDR3 is CASSEAGGGAAEAFF. DNA of the CDR3: TGTGCCAGCAGTGAAGCTGGGGGTGGTGCCGCTGAAGCTTTCTTT.

With respect to this clonotype: With a much larger clone just one base away, this may be a read error. The chain has TRBV28 and TRBJ1-1; TRBD1 might be the D (6 bases). Germline V lookup: CDR1 MDHEN, CDR2 SYDVKM. This CDR3 is built from 14 residues. Trimming shortened V by 11 bases and J by 3 bases, and 19 bases separated the two germline ends. The CDR3 protein is CADSQGGADTEAFF. The CDR3 DNA is TGTGCCGACTCACAGGGAGGGGCAGACACTGAAGCTTTCTTT. Drawing the rest from reference TRBV28 and TRBJ1-1, the complete variable domain is DVKVTQSSRYLVKRTGEKVFLECVQDMDHENMFWYRQDPGLGLRLIYFSYDVKMKEKGDIPEGYSVSREKKERFSLILESASTNQTSMYLCADSQGGADTEAFFGQGTRLTVV.

Turning to this clonotype: One end of the junction does not line up with germline, which may come from a read error. The chain links TRBV6-1 to TRBJ1-4, with D uncertain. This CDR3 has 13 amino acids. Germline loops: CDR1 MNHNS, CDR2 SASEGT. The CDR3 loop is CAGSEDRREKLFF. In DNA, the CDR3 is TGTGCCGGCAGTGAGGACCGCCGTGAAAAACTGTTTTTC.

About this clonotype itself: This likely came from a read error, as a far larger clone is one base away. This chain uses TRBV6-5 with TRBJ2-4; 9 bases align to TRBD1. In germline, CDR1 is MNHEY, CDR2 SVGAGI. The V and J ends lost 11 bases and 7 bases, in that order; junction bases with no gene match: 21. This CDR3 region has 17 residues. CDR3 DNA: TGTGCCGGCGGATCACCTATCCGGGACAGGGTTCGGAACATTCAGTACTTC. Translation gives CAGGSPIRDRVRNIQYF.

This clonotype was detected a few times. Possible read error: a much larger clone is one base away. The chain employs TRBV24-1 and TRBJ1-1, with 7 bases matching TRBD1. CDR3 length equals 13 residues. V shed 7 bases, J shed 9 bases, and the junction held 10 bases outside the gene matches. CDR1 and CDR2 (germline): KGHDR, SFDVKD. CDR3 sequence (DNA): TGTGCCACCAGCAAGGGGGCTGGTACTAAAGCTTTCTTT. It codes for CATSKGAGTKAFF.

This clonotype showed up many times. This chain connects TRBV18 to TRBJ2-7; 10 bases map to TRBD1. V was clipped by 3 bases and J by 5 bases; unmatched bases: 4. Per germline, CDR1 KGHSH and CDR2 LQKENI. This CDR3 has 14 residues. This CDR3 is CASSPLGQGDEQYF. The CDR3 DNA reads TGTGCCAGCTCACCTCTCGGACAGGGGGACGAGCAGTACTTC.

The chain links TRBV27 to TRBJ2-7; D is undetermined. V was trimmed by 5 bases and J by 9 bases, leaving 11 bases between them. Germline CDR1 MNHEY, CDR2 SMNVEV (reference sequence). This CDR3 is built from 11 residues. Here the CDR3 reads CASSTTTRQYF. The CDR3, as DNA: TGTGCCAGCAGTACCACTACGAGGCAGTACTTC.

The gene calls are TRBV10-3 and TRBJ2-3; 7 bases are shared with TRBD2. The CDR3 length is 14 residues. The germline gives CDR1 ENHRY, CDR2 SYGVKD. V lost 6 bases and J lost 2; bases outside the gene matches: 5. The CDR3 nucleotides read TGTGCCATCAGGAAGCGGGGCCCCACAGATACGCAGTATTTT. Protein sequence: CAIRKRGPTDTQYF.

This clonotype was found many times. This sequence joins TRBV7-3 and TRBJ2-2; 8 bases match TRBD1. In germline, CDR1 is SGHTA, CDR2 FQGTGA. V lost 4 bases and J lost 6; bases outside the gene matches: 1. This CDR3 spans 13 amino acids. As DNA, the CDR3 is TGTGCCAGCAGCTCACAGGGGGCCGGGGAGCTGTTTTTT. This sequence encodes CASSSQGAGELFF.

The table lists this clonotype with a few counts. This sequence joins TRBV6-2 or TRBV6-3 and TRBJ2-7, with 7 bases identical to TRBD1. This CDR3 comprises 14 residues. Germline CDR1 and CDR2: MNHEY and SVGEGT. After removal of 7 bases from V and 3 bases from J, the junction contained 9 bases not matched to a gene. The CDR3 DNA is TGTGCCAGCAAAAACCCGACAGGGTACTACGAGCAGTACTTC. The encoded protein is CASKNPTGYYEQYF.

This clonotype was seen ten or more times. J is TRBJ2-1 and V is TRBV27; 7 positions agree with TRBD1. The CDR3 is made up of 14 amino acids. Germline trimming cut 7 bases from V and 6 bases from J; bases unmatched to any gene: 9. Germline V gene lookup returns CDR1 MNHEY and CDR2 SMNVEV (reference sequence). DNA for the CDR3: TGTGCCAGCACCCGACGGGACAGTACCAATGAGCAGTTCTTC. This gives the protein CASTRRDSTNEQFF.

This clonotype has just a few counts. This rearrangement joins TRBV7-4 to TRBJ2-2; 9 positions match TRBD1. This CDR3 is built from 15 residues. Germline assignment: CDR1 SGHVT and CDR2 SQSDAQ. Germline trimming cut 6 bases from V and 4 bases from J; bases unmatched to any gene: 6. The CDR3 sequence: CASRKQGAGTGELFF. CDR3 nucleotide sequence: TGTGCCAGCAGGAAACAGGGGGCAGGCACCGGGGAGCTGTTTTTT. Variable domain in full (rest from reference TRBV7-4 and TRBJ2-2): GAGVSQSPRYKVAKRGRDVALRCDSISGHVTLYWYRQTLGQGSEVLTYSQSDAQRDKSGRPSGRFSAERPERSVSTLKIQRTEQGDSAVYLCASRKQGAGTGELFFGEGSRLTVL.

In regard to this clonotype: A read error may be the cause here, since a much bigger clone is one base away. CDR3 residues: CVSNPGTSPGPLHF. The CDR3 bases are TGTGTCAGCAACCCAGGGACCTCTCCTGGACCCCTCCACTTT. This chain joins TRBV12-3 or TRBV12-4 and TRBJ1-1; D possibly corresponds to TRBD1 (5 bases). The J call is in doubt because the DNA end fits TRBJ1-6 better. This CDR3 comprises 14 residues.